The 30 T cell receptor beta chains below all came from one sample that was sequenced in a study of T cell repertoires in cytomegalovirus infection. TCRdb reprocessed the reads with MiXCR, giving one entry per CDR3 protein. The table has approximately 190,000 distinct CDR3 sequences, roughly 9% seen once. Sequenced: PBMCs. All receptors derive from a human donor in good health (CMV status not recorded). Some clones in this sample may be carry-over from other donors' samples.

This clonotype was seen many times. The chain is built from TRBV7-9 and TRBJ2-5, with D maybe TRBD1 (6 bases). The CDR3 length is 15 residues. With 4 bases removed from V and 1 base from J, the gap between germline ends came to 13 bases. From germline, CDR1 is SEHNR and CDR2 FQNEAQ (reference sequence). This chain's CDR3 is CASSYKGQFQETQYF. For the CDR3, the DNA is TGTGCCAGCAGCTATAAAGGACAGTTCCAAGAGACCCAGTACTTC.

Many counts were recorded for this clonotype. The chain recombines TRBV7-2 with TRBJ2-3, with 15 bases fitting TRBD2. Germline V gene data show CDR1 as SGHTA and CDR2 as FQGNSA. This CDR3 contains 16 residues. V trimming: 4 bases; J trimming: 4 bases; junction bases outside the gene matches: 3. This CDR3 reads CASSWTSGRAPDTQYF. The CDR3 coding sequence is TGTGCCAGCAGCTGGACTAGCGGGAGGGCCCCAGATACGCAGTATTTT.

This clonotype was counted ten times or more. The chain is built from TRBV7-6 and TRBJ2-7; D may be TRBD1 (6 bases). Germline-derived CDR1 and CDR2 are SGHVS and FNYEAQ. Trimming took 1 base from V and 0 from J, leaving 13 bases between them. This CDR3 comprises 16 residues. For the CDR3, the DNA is TGTGCCAGCAGCTTAGATCAGGCAGGGGCCTCCTACGAGCAGTACTTC. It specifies CASSLDQAGASYEQYF. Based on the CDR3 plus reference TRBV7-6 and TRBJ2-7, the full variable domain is GAGVSQSPRYKVTKRGQDVALRCDPISGHVSLYWYRQALGQGPEFLTYFNYEAQQDKSGLPNDRFSAERPEGSISTLTIQRTEQRDSAMYRCASSLDQAGASYEQYFGPGTRLTVT.

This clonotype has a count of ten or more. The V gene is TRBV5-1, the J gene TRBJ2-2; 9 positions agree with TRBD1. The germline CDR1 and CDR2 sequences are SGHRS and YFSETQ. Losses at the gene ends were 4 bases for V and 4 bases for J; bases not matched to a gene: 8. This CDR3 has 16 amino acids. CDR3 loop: CASSPGTGSGTGELFF. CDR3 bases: TGCGCCAGCAGCCCGGGGACAGGGTCGGGCACCGGGGAGCTGTTTTTT.

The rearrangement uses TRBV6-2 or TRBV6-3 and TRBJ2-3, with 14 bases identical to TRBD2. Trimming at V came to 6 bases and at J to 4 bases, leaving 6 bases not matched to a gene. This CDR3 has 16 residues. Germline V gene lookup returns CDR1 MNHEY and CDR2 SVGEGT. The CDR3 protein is CASRRTSGRSADTQYF. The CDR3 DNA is TGTGCCAGCAGAAGGACTAGCGGGAGGTCGGCAGATACGCAGTATTTT.

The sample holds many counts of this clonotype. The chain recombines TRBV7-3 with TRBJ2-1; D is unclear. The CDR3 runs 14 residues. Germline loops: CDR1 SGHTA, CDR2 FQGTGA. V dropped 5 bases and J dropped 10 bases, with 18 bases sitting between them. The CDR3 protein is CASSLSARAMEQFF. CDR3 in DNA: TGTGCCAGCAGCCTGAGTGCCCGGGCCATGGAGCAGTTCTTC.

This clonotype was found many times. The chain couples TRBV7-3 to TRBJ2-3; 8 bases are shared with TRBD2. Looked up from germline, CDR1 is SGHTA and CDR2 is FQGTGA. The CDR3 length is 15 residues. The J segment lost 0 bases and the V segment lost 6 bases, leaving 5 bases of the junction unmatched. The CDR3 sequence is CASRKAGASTDTQYF. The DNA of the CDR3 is TGTGCCAGCAGGAAAGCGGGGGCTAGCACAGATACGCAGTATTTT.

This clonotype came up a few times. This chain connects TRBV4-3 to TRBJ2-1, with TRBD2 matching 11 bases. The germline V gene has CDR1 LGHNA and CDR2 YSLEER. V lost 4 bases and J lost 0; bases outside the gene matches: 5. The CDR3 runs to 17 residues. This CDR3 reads CASSRGTSGSSYNEQFF. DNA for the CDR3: TGCGCCAGCAGCCGGGGGACTAGCGGAAGCTCCTACAATGAGCAGTTCTTC.

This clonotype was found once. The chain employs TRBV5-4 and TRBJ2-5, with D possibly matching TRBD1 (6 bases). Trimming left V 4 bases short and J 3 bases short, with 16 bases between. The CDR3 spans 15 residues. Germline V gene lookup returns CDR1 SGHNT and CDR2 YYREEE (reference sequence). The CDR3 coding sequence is TGTGCCAGCAGCAATGTCTTAGGGGGAAAAGAGACCCAGTACTTC. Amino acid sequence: CASSNVLGGKETQYF. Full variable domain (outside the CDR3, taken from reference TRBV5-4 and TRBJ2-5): ETGVTQSPTHLIKTRGQQVTLRCSSQSGHNTVSWYQQALGQGPQFIFQYYREEENGRGNFPPRFSGLQFPNYSSELNVNALELDDSALYLCASSNVLGGKETQYFGPGTRLLVL.

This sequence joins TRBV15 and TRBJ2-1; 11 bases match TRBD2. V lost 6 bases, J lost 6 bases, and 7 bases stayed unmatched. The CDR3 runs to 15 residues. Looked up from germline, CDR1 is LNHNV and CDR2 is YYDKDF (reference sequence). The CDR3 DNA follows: TGTGCCACCAGAAATAGCGGGGGGGCTCGCAATGAGCAGTTCTTC. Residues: CATRNSGGARNEQFF.

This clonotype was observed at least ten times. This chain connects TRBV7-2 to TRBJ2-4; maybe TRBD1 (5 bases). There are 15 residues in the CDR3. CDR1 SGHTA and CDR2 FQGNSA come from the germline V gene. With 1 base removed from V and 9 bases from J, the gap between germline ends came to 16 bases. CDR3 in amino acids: CASSLGRTGRGIQYF. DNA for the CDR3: TGTGCCAGCAGCTTAGGGCGGACGGGTAGGGGCATTCAGTACTTC.

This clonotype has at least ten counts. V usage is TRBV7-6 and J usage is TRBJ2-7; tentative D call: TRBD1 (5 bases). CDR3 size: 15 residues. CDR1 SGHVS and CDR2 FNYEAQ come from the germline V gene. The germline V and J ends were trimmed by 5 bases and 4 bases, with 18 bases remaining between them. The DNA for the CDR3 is TGTGCCAGCAGCCCCTGGGGCCCTGGTCAGTACGAGCAGTACTTC. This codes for CASSPWGPGQYEQYF.

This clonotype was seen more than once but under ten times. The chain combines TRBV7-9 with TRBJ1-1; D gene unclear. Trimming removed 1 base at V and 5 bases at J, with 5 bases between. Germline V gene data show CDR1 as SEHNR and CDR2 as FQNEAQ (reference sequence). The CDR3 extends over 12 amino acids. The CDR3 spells CASSLEPTEAFF. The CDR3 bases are TGTGCCAGCAGCTTAGAACCGACTGAAGCTTTCTTT.

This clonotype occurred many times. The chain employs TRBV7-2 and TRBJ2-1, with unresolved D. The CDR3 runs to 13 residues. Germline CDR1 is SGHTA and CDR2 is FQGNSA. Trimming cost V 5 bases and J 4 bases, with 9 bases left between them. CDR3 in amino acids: CASSDYGYNEQFF. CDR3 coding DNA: TGTGCCAGCAGCGATTACGGGTACAATGAGCAGTTCTTC. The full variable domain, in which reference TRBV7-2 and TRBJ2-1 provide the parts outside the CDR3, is GAGVSQSPSNKVTEKGKDVELRCDPISGHTALYWYRQSLGQGLEFLIYFQGNSAPDKSGLPSDRFSAERTGGSVSTLTIQRTQQEDSAVYLCASSDYGYNEQFFGPGTRLTVL.

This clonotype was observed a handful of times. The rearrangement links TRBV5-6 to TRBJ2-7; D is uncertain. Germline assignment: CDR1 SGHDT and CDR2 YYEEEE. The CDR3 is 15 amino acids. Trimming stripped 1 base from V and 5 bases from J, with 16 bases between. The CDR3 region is CASSLTSARWDEQYF. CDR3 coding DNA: TGTGCCAGCAGCTTGACGAGCGCGCGGTGGGACGAGCAGTACTTC.

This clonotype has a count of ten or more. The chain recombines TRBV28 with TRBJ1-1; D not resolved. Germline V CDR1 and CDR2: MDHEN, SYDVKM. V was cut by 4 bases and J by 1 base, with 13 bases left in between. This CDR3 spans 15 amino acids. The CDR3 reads CASSSNRGENTEAFF. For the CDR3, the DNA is TGTGCCAGCAGTTCAAACCGTGGGGAGAACACTGAAGCTTTCTTT.

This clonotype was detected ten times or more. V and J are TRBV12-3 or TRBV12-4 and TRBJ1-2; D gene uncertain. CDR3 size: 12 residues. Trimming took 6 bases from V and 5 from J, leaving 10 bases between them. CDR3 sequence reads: CASSLQEYGYTF. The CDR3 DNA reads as TGTGCCAGCAGCCTCCAGGAGTATGGCTACACCTTC.

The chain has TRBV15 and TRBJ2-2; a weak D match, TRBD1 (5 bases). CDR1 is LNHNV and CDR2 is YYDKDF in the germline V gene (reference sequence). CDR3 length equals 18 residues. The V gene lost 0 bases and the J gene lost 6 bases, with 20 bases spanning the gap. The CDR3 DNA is TGTGCCACCAGCAGAGATTCCGAGGCCCTAGGGGTGGCCGGGGAGCTGTTTTTT. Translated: CATSRDSEALGVAGELFF. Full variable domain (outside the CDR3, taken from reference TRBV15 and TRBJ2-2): DAMVIQNPRYQVTQFGKPVTLSCSQTLNHNVMYWYQQKSSQAPKLLFHYYDKDFNNEADTPDNFQSRRPNTSFCFLDIRSPGLGDTAMYLCATSRDSEALGVAGELFFGEGSRLTVL.

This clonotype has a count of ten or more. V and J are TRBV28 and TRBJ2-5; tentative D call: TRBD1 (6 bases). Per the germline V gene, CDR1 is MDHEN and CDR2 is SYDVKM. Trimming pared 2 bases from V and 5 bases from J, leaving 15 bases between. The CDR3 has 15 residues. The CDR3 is CASSLRLGGLETQYF. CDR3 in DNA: TGTGCCAGCAGTTTAAGGTTAGGGGGTTTGGAGACCCAGTACTTC.

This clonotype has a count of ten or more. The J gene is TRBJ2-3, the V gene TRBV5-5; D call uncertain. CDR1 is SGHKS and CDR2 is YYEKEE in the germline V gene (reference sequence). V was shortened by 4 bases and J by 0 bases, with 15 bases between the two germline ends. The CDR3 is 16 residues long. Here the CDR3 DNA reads TGTGCCAGCAGCCCGCTCGTCTTCCTAAGCACAGATACGCAGTATTTT. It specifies CASSPLVFLSTDTQYF.

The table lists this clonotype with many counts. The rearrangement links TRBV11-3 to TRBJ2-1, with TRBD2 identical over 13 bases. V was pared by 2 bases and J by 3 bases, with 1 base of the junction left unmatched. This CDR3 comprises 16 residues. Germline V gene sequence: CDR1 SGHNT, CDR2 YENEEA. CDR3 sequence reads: CASSLRLAGGYNEQFF. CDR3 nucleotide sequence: TGTGCCAGCAGCTTAAGACTAGCGGGAGGCTACAATGAGCAGTTCTTC.

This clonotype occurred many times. CDR3 loop: CASRRTFGGNTEAFF. The CDR3 bases are TGTGCCAGCAGGCGGACATTTGGGGGGAACACTGAAGCTTTCTTT. The chain links TRBV7-2 to TRBJ1-1; TRBD1 is a possible D gene (5 bases). The CDR3 sequence is 15 residues long. Germline V gene lookup returns CDR1 SGHTA and CDR2 FQGNSA. Between the trimmed V and J ends, which lost 6 bases and 1 base, there was a span of 15 bases.

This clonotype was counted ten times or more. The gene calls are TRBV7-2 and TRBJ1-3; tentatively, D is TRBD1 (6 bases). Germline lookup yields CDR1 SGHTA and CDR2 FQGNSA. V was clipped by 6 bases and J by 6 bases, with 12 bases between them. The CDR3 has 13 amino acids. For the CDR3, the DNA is TGTGCCAGCAGTAAAGGGGGAGAAAACACCATATATTTT. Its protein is CASSKGGENTIYF.

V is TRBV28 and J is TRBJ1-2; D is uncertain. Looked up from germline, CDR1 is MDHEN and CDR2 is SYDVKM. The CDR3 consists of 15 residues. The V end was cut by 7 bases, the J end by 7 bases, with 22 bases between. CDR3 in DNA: TGTGCCAGCACCGCCTTAGCTGGGAGGTGGGTTGGCTACACCTTC. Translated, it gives CASTALAGRWVGYTF.

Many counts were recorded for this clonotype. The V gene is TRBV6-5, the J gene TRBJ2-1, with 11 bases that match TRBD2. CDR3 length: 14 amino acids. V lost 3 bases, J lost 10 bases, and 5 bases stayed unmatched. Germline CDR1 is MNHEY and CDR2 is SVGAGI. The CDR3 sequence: CASSYSGGAREQFF. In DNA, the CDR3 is TGTGCCAGCAGTTATAGCGGGGGGGCTCGGGAGCAGTTCTTC.

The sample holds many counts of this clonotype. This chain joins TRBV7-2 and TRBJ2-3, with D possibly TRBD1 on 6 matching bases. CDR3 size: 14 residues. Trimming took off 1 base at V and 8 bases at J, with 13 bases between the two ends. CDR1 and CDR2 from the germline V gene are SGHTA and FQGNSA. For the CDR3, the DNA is TGTGCCAGCAGCTTAGGCAGGGGAGTAGTTACGCAGTATTTT. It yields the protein CASSLGRGVVTQYF.

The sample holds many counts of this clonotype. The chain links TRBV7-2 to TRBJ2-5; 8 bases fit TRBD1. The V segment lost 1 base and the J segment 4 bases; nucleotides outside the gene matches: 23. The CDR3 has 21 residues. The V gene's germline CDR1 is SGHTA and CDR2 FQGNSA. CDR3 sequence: CASSLGFSGRAGGRLVETQYF. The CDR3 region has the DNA TGTGCCAGCAGCTTAGGTTTTTCGGGTCGGGCAGGGGGCAGATTGGTAGAGACCCAGTACTTC.

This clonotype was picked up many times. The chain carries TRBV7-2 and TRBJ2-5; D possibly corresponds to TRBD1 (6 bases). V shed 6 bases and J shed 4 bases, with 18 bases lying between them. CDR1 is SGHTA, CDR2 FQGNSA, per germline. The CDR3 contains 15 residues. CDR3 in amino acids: CASSLFLGAGETQYF. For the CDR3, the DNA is TGTGCCAGCAGTTTGTTTTTGGGGGCAGGAGAGACCCAGTACTTC.

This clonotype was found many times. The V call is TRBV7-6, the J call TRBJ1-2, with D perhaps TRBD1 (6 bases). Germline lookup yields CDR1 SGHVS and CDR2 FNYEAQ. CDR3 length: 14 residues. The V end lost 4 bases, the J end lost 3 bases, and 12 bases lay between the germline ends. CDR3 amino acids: CASSWTESYYGYTF. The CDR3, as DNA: TGTGCCAGCAGCTGGACAGAATCGTACTATGGCTACACCTTC. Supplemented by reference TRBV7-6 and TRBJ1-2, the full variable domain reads GAGVSQSPRYKVTKRGQDVALRCDPISGHVSLYWYRQALGQGPEFLTYFNYEAQQDKSGLPNDRFSAERPEGSISTLTIQRTEQRDSAMYRCASSWTESYYGYTFGSGTRLTVV.

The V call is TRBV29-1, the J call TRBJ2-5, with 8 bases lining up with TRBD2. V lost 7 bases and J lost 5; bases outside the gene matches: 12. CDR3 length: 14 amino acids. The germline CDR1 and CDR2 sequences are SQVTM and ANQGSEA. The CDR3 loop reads CSGSGQAGVETQYF. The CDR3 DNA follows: TGCAGCGGTTCGGGACAAGCGGGAGTTGAGACCCAGTACTTC.